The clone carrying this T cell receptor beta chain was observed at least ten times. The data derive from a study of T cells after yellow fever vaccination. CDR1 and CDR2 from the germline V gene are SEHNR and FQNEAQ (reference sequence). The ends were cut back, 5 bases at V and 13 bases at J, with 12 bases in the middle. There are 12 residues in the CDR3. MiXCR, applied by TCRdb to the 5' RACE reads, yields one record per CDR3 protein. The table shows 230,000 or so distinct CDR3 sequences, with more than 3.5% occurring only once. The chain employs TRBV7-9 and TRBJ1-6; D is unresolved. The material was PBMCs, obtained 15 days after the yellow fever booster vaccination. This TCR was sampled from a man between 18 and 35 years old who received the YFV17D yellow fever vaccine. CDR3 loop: CASSTDVDPLHF. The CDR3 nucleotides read TGTGCCAGCAGCACGGACGTCGATCCCCTCCACTTT.